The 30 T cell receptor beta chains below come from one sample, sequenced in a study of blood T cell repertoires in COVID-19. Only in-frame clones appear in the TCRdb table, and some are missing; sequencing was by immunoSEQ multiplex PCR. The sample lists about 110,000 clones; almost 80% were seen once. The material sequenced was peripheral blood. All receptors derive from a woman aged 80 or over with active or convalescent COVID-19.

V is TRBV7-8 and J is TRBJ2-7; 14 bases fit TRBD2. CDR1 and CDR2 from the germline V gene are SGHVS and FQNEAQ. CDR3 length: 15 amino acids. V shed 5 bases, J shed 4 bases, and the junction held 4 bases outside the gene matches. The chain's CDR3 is CASSPTSGRGYEQYF. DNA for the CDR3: TGTGCCAGCAGCCCGACTAGCGGGAGGGGTTACGAGCAGTACTTC. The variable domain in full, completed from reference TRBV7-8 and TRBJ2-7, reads GAGVSQSPRYKVAKRGQDVALRCDPISGHVSLFWYQQALGQGPEFLTYFQNEAQLDKSGLPSDRFFAERPEGSVSTLKIQRTQQEDSAVYLCASSPTSGRGYEQYFGPGTRLTVT.

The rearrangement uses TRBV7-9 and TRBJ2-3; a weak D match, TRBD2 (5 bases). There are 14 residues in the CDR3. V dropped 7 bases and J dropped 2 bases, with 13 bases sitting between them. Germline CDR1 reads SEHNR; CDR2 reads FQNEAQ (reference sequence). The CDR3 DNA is TGTGCCAGCACCGGACTGGGGAACACAGATACGCAGTATTTT. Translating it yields CASTGLGNTDTQYF.

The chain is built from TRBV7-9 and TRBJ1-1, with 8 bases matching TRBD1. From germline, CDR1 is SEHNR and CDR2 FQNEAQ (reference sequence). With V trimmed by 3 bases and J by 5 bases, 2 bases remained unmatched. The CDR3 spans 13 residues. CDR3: CASSFQGATEAFF. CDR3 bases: TGTGCCAGCAGCTTTCAGGGGGCTACTGAAGCTTTCTTT.

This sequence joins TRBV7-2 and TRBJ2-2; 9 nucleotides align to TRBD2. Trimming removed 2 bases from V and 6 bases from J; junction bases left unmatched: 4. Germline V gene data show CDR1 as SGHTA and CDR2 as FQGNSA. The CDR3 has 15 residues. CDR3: CASSLLAGGPGELFF. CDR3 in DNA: TGTGCCAGCAGCTTATTGGCGGGAGGGCCCGGGGAGCTGTTTTTT.

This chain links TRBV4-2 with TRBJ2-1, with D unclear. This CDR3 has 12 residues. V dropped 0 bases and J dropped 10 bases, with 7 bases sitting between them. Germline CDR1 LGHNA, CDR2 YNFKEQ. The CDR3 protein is CASSQDGREQFF. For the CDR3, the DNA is TGTGCCAGCAGCCAAGATGGCAGGGAGCAGTTCTTC.

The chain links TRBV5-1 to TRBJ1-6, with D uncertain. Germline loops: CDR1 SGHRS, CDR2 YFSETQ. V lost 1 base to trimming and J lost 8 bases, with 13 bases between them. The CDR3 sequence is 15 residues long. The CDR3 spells CASSLSPDFDSPLHF. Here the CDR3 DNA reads TGCGCCAGCAGCTTGTCACCGGACTTTGATTCACCCCTCCACTTT.

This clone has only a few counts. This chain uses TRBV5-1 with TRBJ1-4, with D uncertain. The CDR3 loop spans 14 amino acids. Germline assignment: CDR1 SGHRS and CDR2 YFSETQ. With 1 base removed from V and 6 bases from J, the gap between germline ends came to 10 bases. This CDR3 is CASSLRWGDEKLFF. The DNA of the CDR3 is TGCGCCAGCAGCTTGAGGTGGGGAGATGAAAAACTGTTTTTT.

CDR3 nucleotide sequence: TGCAGTGCTAGTCTGGCAGGGCCGAACACTGAAGCTTTCTTT. Translating gives CSASLAGPNTEAFF. This chain links TRBV20-1 with TRBJ1-1; D is perhaps TRBD1 (5 bases). Germline V gene lookup returns CDR1 DFQATT and CDR2 SNEGSKA (reference sequence). This CDR3 region has 14 residues. The V and J ends lost 3 bases and 1 base respectively, with 12 bases between them.

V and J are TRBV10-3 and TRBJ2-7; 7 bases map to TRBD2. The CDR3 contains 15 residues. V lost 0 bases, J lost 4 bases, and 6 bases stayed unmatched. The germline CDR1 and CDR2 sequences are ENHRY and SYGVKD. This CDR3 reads CAISESASGGYEQYF. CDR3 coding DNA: TGTGCCATCAGTGAGTCGGCTAGCGGAGGGTACGAGCAGTACTTC.

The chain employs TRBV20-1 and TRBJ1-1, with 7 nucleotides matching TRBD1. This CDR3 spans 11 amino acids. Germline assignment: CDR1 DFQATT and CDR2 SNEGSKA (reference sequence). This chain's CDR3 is CTQTGDTEAFF. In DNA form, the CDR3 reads TGCACCCAAACAGGGGACACTGAAGCTTTCTTT.

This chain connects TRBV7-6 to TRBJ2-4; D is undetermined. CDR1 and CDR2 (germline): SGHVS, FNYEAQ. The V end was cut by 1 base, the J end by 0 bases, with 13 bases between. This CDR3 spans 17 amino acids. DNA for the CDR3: TGTGCCAGCAGCTTAGTTCTTGGCGACTTAGCCAAAAACATTCAGTACTTC. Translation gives CASSLVLGDLAKNIQYF.

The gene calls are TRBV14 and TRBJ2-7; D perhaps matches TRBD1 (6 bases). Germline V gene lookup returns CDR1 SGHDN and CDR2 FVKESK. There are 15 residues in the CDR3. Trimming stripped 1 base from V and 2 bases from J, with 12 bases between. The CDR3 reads CASSQVGANTYEQYF. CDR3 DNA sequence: TGTGCCAGCAGCCAAGTGGGGGCTAACACCTACGAGCAGTACTTC.

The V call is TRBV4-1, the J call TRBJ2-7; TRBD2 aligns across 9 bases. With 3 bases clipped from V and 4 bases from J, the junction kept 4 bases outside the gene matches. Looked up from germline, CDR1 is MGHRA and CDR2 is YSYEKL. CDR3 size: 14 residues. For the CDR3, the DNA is TGCGCCAGCAGCCATGCCCTAGCGGGGTACGAGCAGTACTTC. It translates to CASSHALAGYEQYF.

CDR3 sequence reads: CASSERTLFSAQHF. The CDR3 nucleotides read TGTGCCAGCAGTGAAAGGACTCTGTTTTCGGCCCAGCATTTT. V and J are TRBV2 and TRBJ1-5; D not resolved. There are 14 residues in the CDR3. Germline values: CDR1 SNHLY, CDR2 FYNNEI. V gave up 2 bases and J gave up 11 bases, with 16 bases separating them.

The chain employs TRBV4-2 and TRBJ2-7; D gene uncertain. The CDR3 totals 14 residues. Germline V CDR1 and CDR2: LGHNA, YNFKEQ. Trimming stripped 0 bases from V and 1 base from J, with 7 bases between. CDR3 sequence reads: CASSQETRSYEQYF. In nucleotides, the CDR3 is TGTGCCAGCAGCCAAGAAACCAGGTCCTACGAGCAGTACTTC.

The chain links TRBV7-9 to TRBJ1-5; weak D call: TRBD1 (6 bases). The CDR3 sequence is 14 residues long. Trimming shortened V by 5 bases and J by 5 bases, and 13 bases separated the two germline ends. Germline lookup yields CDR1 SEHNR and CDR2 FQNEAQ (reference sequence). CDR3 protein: CASSQGGSHQPQHF. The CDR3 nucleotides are TGTGCCAGCAGCCAAGGGGGTTCTCATCAGCCCCAGCATTTT.

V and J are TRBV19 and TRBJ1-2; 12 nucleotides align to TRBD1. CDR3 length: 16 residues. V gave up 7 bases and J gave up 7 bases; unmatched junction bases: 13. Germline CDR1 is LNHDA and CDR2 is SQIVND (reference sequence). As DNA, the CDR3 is TGTGCCAGTATGCCGGGACAGGGGGCGCGTCCGGCTGGCTACACCTTC. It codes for CASMPGQGARPAGYTF.

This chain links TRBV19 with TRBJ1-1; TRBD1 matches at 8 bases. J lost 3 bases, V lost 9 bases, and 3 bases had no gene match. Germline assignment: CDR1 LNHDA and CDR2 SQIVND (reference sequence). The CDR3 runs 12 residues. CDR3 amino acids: CASRTGHTEAFF. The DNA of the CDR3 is TGTGCCAGCAGGACAGGGCACACTGAAGCTTTCTTT.

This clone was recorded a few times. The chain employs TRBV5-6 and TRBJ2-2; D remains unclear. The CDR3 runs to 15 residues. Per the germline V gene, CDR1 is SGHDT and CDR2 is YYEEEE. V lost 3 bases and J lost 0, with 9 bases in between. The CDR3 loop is CASSSRRANTGELFF. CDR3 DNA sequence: TGTGCCAGCAGCTCCAGACGGGCGAACACCGGGGAGCTGTTTTTT.

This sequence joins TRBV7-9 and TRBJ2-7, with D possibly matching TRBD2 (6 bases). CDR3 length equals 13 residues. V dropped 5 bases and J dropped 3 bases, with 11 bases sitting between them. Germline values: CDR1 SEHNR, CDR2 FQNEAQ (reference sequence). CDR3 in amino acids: CASSRREFYEQYF. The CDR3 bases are TGTGCCAGCAGCCGTCGGGAGTTCTACGAGCAGTACTTC. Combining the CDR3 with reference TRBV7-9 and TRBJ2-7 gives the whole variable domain DTGVSQNPRHKITKRGQNVTFRCDPISEHNRLYWYRQTLGQGPEFLTYFQNEAQLEKSRLLSDRFSAERPKGSFSTLEIQRTEQGDSAMYLCASSRREFYEQYFGPGTRLTVT.

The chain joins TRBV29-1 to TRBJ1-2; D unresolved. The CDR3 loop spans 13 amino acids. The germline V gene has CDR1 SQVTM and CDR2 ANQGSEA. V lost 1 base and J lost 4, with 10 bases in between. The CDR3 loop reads CSVEVRVGYGYTF. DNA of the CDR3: TGCAGCGTTGAAGTACGGGTCGGCTATGGCTACACCTTC.

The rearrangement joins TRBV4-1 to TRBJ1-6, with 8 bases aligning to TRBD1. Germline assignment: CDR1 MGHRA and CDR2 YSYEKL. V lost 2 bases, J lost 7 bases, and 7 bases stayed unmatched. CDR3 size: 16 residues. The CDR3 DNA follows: TGCGCCAGCAGCCAACAGACAGGGGCCAGGAATTCACCCCTCCACTTT. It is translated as CASSQQTGARNSPLHF.

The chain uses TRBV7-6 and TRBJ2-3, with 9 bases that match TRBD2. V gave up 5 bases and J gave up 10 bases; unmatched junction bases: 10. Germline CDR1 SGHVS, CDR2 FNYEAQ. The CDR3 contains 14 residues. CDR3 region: CASSPPSSGTSQYF. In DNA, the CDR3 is TGTGCCAGCAGCCCACCCTCTAGCGGGACTTCGCAGTATTTT.

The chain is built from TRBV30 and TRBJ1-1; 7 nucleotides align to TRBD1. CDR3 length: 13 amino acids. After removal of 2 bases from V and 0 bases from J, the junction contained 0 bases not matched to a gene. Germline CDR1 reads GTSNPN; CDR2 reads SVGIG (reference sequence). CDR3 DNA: TGTGCCTGGAGTACAGGGGTGAACACTGAAGCTTTCTTT. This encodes CAWSTGVNTEAFF.

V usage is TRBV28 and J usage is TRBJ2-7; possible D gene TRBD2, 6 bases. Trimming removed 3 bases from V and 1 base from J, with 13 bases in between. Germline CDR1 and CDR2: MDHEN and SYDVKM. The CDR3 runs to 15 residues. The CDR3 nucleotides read TGTGCCAGCAGTTTTGTATTAGCGGAGTCCTACGAGCAGTACTTC. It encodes CASSFVLAESYEQYF.

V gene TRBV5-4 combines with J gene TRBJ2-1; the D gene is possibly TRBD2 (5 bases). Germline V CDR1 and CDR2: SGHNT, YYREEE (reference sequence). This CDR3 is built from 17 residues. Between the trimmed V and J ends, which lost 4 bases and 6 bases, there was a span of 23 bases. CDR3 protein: CASSKSLLADKINEQFF. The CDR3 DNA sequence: TGTGCCAGCAGCAAAAGTCTCCTAGCAGACAAAATCAATGAGCAGTTCTTC.

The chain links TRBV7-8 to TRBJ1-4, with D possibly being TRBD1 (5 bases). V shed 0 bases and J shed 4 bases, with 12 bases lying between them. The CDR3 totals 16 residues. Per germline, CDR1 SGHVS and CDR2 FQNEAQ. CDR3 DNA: TGTGCCAGCAGCTTAGCCCCCCGCAGGGTTAATGAAAAACTGTTTTTT. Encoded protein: CASSLAPRRVNEKLFF.

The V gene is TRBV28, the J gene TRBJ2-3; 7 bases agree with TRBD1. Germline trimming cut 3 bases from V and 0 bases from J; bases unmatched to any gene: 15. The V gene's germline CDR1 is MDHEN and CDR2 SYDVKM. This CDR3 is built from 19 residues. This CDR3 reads CASSLAETGLPYSTDTQYF. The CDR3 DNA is TGTGCCAGCAGTTTGGCGGAGACAGGGCTCCCGTATAGCACAGATACGCAGTATTTT. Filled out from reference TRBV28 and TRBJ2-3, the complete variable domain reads DVKVTQSSRYLVKRTGEKVFLECVQDMDHENMFWYRQDPGLGLRLIYFSYDVKMKEKGDIPEGYSVSREKKERFSLILESASTNQTSMYLCASSLAETGLPYSTDTQYFGPGTRLTVL.

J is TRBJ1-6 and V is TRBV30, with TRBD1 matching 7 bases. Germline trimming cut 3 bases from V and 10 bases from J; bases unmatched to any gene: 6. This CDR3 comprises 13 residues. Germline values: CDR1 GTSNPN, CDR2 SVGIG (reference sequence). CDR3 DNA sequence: TGTGCCTGGAGCTCAGGGGGTAGGTCACCCCTCCACTTT. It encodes CAWSSGGRSPLHF.

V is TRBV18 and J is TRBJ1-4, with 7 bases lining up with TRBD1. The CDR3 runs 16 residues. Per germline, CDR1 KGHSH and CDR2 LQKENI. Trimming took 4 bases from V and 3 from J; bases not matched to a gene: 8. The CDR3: CASSHSQQGSNEKLFF. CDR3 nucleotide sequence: TGTGCCAGCTCACACTCACAACAGGGGTCTAATGAAAAACTGTTTTTT.